A single count supports the clone carrying this T cell receptor (beta chain). The data were taken from a study of blood T cell repertoires in COVID-19. Study-level information: PBMCs, B-cell-depleted T cells, or T cells were the source of the cDNA or gDNA that made up the material.

V lost 2 bases and J lost 0, with 11 bases in between. The CDR3 runs 16 residues. Per germline, CDR1 MNHEY and CDR2 SMNVEV (reference sequence). The method was immunoSEQ multiplex PCR; TCRdb's version includes in-frame clones alone and lacks a portion of them. The table has about 270,000 clones, around nine tenths seen once. The J gene is TRBJ1-5, the V gene TRBV27; D gene unclear. The TCR was taken from a man aged 35 to 55 with active or convalescent COVID-19. The sequencing input was peripheral blood. CDR3 DNA sequence: TGTGCCAGCAGTTTAACAGCCGGAAGTAGCAATCAGCCCCAGCATTTT. Translation gives CASSLTAGSSNQPQHF.